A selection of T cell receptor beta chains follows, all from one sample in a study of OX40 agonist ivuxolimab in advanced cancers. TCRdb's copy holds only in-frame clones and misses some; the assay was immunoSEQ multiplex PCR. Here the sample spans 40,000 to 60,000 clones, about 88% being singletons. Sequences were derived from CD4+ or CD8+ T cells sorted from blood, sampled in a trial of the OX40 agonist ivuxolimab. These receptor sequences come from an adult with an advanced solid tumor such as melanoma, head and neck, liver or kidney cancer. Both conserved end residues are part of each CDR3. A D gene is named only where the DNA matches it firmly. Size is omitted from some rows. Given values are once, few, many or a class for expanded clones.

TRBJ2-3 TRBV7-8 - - CASSFDLVADPTDTQYF TGTGCCAGCAGCTTCGACTTGGTAGCGGATCCCACAGATACGCAGTATTTT
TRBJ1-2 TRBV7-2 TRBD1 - CASSPPGGYGYTF TGTGCCAGCAGCCCCCCAGGGGGCTATGGCTACACCTTC
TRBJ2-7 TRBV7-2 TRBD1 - CASSFTGQRSYEQYF TGTGCCAGCAGCTTCACGGGACAGCGTTCCTACGAGCAGTACTTC
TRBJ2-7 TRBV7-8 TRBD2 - CASRGSTAGSARYEQYF TGTGCCAGCAGGGGATCGACAGCGGGATCTGCCCGCTACGAGCAGTACTTC
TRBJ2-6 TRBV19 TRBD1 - CASRRDRGKSGANVLTF TGTGCCAGTAGGAGGGACAGGGGGAAAAGTGGGGCCAACGTCCTGACTTTC
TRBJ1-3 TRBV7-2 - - CASSFGTGKGNTIYF TGTGCCAGCAGCTTCGGTACAGGGAAGGGAAACACCATATATTTT
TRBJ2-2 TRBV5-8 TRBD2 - CASSPSGRRSGELFF TGTGCCAGCAGCCCTAGCGGGAGACGGTCCGGGGAGCTGTTTTTT
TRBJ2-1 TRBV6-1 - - CASSEGEGPYNEQFF TGTGCCAGCAGTGAAGGGGAAGGCCCCTACAATGAGCAGTTCTTC
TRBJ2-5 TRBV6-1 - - CASSEAGRMETQYF TGTGCCAGCAGTGAAGCCGGACGAATGGAGACCCAGTACTTC
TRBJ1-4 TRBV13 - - CASSQGTTNEKLFF TGTGCCAGCAGCCAAGGGACAACTAATGAAAAACTGTTTTTT
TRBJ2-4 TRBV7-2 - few CASSYGPQDIQYF TGTGCCAGCAGCTACGGGCCCCAGGACATTCAGTACTTC
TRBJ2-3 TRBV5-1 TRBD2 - CATGTSGWNTQYF TGCGCCACCGGGACTAGCGGGTGGAATACGCAGTATTTT
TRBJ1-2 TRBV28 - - CASSNQVRGYGYTF TGTGCCAGCAGTAATCAGGTCCGGGGGTATGGCTACACCTTC
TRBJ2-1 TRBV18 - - CASSRTRTGYNEQFF TGTGCCAGCTCACGGACCAGAACTGGATACAATGAGCAGTTCTTC
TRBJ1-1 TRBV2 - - CASRGTMGTEAFF TGTGCCAGCAGGGGGACTATGGGCACTGAAGCTTTCTTT
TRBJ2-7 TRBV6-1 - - CASVYRVGYEQYF TGTGCCAGCGTTTACAGGGTAGGCTACGAGCAGTACTTC
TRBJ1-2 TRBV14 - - CASRRLNGDGYTF TGTGCCAGCAGGCGCCTCAATGGGGATGGCTACACCTTC
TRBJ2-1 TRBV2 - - CASTAPGVNYNEQFF TGTGCCAGCACCGCCCCGGGAGTTAATTACAATGAGCAGTTCTTC
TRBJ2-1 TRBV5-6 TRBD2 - CASSLLAGAHEQFF TGTGCCAGCAGCTTGCTAGCGGGAGCCCATGAGCAGTTCTTC
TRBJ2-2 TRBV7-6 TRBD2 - CASSPLGLADPTGELFF TGTGCCAGCAGCCCGTTGGGACTAGCGGACCCCACCGGGGAGCTGTTTTTT
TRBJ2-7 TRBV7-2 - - CASSLAFSLLNPYEQYF TGTGCCAGCAGCTTAGCATTTTCGCTTCTCAACCCCTACGAGCAGTACTTC
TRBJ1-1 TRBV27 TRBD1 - CASRLGVRVRGLGTEAFF TGTGCCAGCAGACTAGGAGTACGGGTGAGGGGGCTCGGCACTGAAGCTTTCTTT